This TCR beta chain stems from a study of T-cell memory formation after mild COVID-19. Study context: Largely, the TCR clusters proved donor specific. Regarding the study as a whole: CD4+ clones that contracted lay mainly in CM and EM; CD8+ ones lay in EMRA. Some clones that responded were present in memory (sampled pre-infection), which suggests cross-reactive memory joined.

A single record per CDR3 protein comes from TCRdb applying MiXCR to the 5' RACE reads. The table includes under 300,000 distinct CDR3 sequences, about a sixth detected once. Notes on this clonotype: Its antigen remains unidentified.

With 5 bases clipped from V and 3 bases from J, the junction kept 4 bases outside the gene matches. The CDR3 contains 14 residues. Looked up from germline, CDR1 is SEHNR and CDR2 is FQNEAQ (reference sequence). The TCR sequence derives from a man between 18 and 35 years old who had mild COVID-19 (a few samples of this study predate the infection). Cell type and time point are not known. V and J are TRBV7-9 and TRBJ1-2; the match to TRBD1 covers 9 bases. What was sequenced was PBMCs or a T cell subset sorted from them (not recorded which). CDR3 region: CASSPGQGHYGYTF. The CDR3 DNA follows: TGTGCCAGCAGCCCGGGACAGGGTCACTATGGCTACACCTTC.